A single sample gave rise to the 19 T cell receptor gamma chains below, sequenced in a study of Vγ9Vδ2 T cells in congenital toxoplasmosis. A single-tube template-switch cDNA reaction was primed with TRGC- and TRDC-specific primers. The TRGC primer was designed to target TRGC1 and TRGC2 alike. TCRdb re-processed the reads using CATT. This table has 250 to 350 gamma-chain clones, roughly 2.2% appearing once. Sequencing was performed on gamma-delta T cells from blood. These receptors originate from a child younger than 10 born to a mother with Toxoplasma gondii infection during pregnancy, either congenitally infected or uninfected (not recorded which).

On this clone itself: The amino acid sequence in TCRdb belongs to a much larger clone and departs from this DNA's translation at residue 9, likely a sequencing read error; the sequence shown is translated from the DNA. The genes are TRGV3 and TRGJ1 or TRGJ2. CDR3 length: 13 amino acids. Germline assignment: CDR1 VTNTFY and CDR2 YDVSTARD (reference sequence). The V and J ends lost 1 base and 10 bases, in that order; junction bases with no gene match: 10. The CDR3 DNA sequence: TGTGCCACCTGGGACAGCGCCCGTACCAAGAAACTCTTT. Translation gives CATWDSARTKKLF.

The sample holds a few counts of this clone. V is TRGV10 and J is TRGJP1. TRGV10 counts as an open reading frame of uncertain function. V was clipped by 8 bases and J by 1 base; unmatched bases: 2. The CDR3 sequence is 13 residues long. CDR3 sequence (DNA): TGTGCTGCGTGGCGTACCACTGGTTGGTTCAAGATATTT. Protein: CAAWRTTGWFKIF.

This clone appeared a few times. The protein held in TCRdb is that of a much larger clone and does not match this DNA's translation at residue 14, likely because of a read error; the protein shown is translated from the DNA. The J gene is TRGJP, the V gene TRGV9. The CDR3 length is 16 residues. CDR1 GITISATS and CDR2 ISYDGTV come from the germline V gene (reference sequence). The CDR3 DNA reads TGTGCCTTGTGGGAGGTGCGGGAGTTGGGCAAAAAAATCGAGGTATTT. The encoded protein is CALWEVRELGKKIEVF.

Within the sample, this clone is large. The genes are TRGV4 and TRGJ1 or TRGJ2. The CDR3 has 12 amino acids. V lost 5 bases, J lost 1 base, and 2 bases stayed unmatched. Germline V lookup: CDR1 EGSTGY, CDR2 YDSYTSSV. CDR3 nucleotide sequence: TGTGCCACCTGGGCAAATTATTATAAGAAACTCTTT. This sequence encodes CATWANYYKKLF.

This clone ranks as large. The chain joins TRGV8 to TRGJ1 or TRGJ2. The J gene was missing in TCRdb and was found by matching the end of the DNA to germline. Germline values: CDR1 VENAVY, CDR2 YDSYNSRV. The ends lost 3 bases at V and 4 bases at J; junction bases unmatched: 6. The CDR3 extends over 13 amino acids. The CDR3 DNA reads TGTGCCACCTGGGATCCCCCCTATTATAAGAAACTCTTT. This gives the protein CATWDPPYYKKLF.

This clone turned up a few times. The translation of this DNA and the TCRdb protein of a much larger clone differ at residue 3, probably owing to a read error; the protein shown here is translated from the DNA. The chain combines TRGV5P with TRGJ1 or TRGJ2. TRGV5P is termed a pseudogene. The CDR3 length is 12 residues. The CDR3 DNA reads TGTGCCTCCTGGGCGAATTATTATAAGAAACTCTTT. Protein: CASWANYYKKLF.

This clone was seen a few times. The protein in TCRdb stems from a much larger clone and differs at residue 3 from this DNA's translation, likely a read error; here the protein is translated from the DNA. This rearrangement joins TRGV8 to TRGJ1 or TRGJ2. This CDR3 contains 13 residues. Germline CDR1 VENAVY, CDR2 YDSYNSRV. CDR3 bases: TGTGCCTCCTGGGACGAGAATTATTATAAGAAACTCTTT. It encodes CASWDENYYKKLF.

This clone counts as large (0.1 to 1%). This chain joins TRGV4 and TRGJ1 or TRGJ2. CDR1 is EGSTGY, CDR2 YDSYTSSV, per germline. The CDR3 length is 13 residues. Trimming took 1 base from V and 5 from J; bases not matched to a gene: 5. The CDR3 loop reads CATWDGWDYKKLF. CDR3 bases: TGTGCCACCTGGGATGGATGGGATTATAAGAAACTCTTT.

This clone is large. The gene calls are TRGV9 and TRGJ1 or TRGJ2. Unmatched junction bases numbered 4, after V lost 4 bases and J lost 4 bases. The CDR3 runs 12 residues. Germline V gene data show CDR1 as GITISATS and CDR2 as ISYDGTV (reference sequence). CDR3 loop: CALWDGYYKKLF. For the CDR3, the DNA is TGTGCCTTGTGGGATGGATATTATAAGAAACTCTTT.

This clone is large in the sample. This chain connects TRGV8 to TRGJ1 or TRGJ2. With 6 bases clipped from V and 2 bases from J, the junction kept 4 bases outside the gene matches. This CDR3 spans 12 amino acids. In germline, CDR1 is VENAVY, CDR2 YDSYNSRV. This CDR3 is CATWTHYYKKLF. The CDR3 region has the DNA TGTGCCACCTGGACCCATTATTATAAGAAACTCTTT.

In its sample, this clone was seen a few times. Given a far larger clone just one base away, this is likely a sequencing read error. In the same sample, other DNA sequences code for this CDR3. V and J are TRGV4 and TRGJ1 or TRGJ2. The CDR3 length is 12 residues. Looked up from germline, CDR1 is EGSTGY and CDR2 is YDSYTSSV. The V and J ends lost 5 bases and 7 bases, in that order; junction bases with no gene match: 8. DNA for the CDR3: TGTGCCACCTGGGCAAGAGGCTATAAGAAACTCTTT. Its translation: CATWARGYKKLF.

In its sample, this clone is large (0.1 to 1%). J is TRGJP and V is TRGV9. The CDR3 covers 17 residues. The J segment lost 7 bases and the V segment lost 2 bases, leaving 8 bases of the junction unmatched. Germline V CDR1 and CDR2: GITISATS, ISYDGTV (reference sequence). Here the CDR3 reads CALWEARKELGKKIKVF. The CDR3 DNA sequence: TGTGCCTTGTGGGAGGCGCGAAAGGAGTTGGGCAAAAAAATCAAGGTATTT.

On this clone itself: The protein given by TCRdb reflects a much larger clone and differs at residue 11 from this DNA's translation, likely from a read error; the protein shown is the DNA's translation. The chain links TRGV4 to TRGJ1 or TRGJ2. This CDR3 is built from 14 residues. Germline V gives CDR1 EGSTGY, CDR2 YDSYTSSV. CDR3 protein: CATWDFGFQYTKLF. As DNA, the CDR3 is TGTGCCACCTGGGATTTTGGTTTTCAATATACGAAACTCTTT.

This clone has a handful of counts. TCRdb pairs this DNA with a much larger clone's protein that differs at residue 9, likely a read error; the protein shown was translated from the DNA. The chain has TRGV8 and TRGJ1 or TRGJ2. The CDR3 is 11 residues long. Germline CDR1 VENAVY, CDR2 YDSYNSRV. This CDR3 is CATWFFYKNLF. CDR3 DNA: TGTGCCACCTGGTTTTTTTATAAGAACCTCTTT.

Only a few counts were recorded for this clone. A much larger clone differs by one base, so this may be a read error. The sample holds other DNA sequences that translate to the same CDR3. The chain combines TRGV3 with TRGJ1 or TRGJ2. Germline V lookup: CDR1 VTNTFY, CDR2 YDVSTARD (reference sequence). The CDR3 sequence is 13 residues long. J lost 10 bases, V lost 1 base, and 10 bases had no gene match. The CDR3 sequence: CATWDSARAKKLF. CDR3 nucleotide sequence: TGTGCCACCTGGGACAGTGCCCGTGCCAAGAAACTCTTT.

This clone is classed as medium-sized. The rearrangement uses TRGV4 and TRGJ1 or TRGJ2. The CDR3 length is 12 residues. Germline V gene sequence: CDR1 EGSTGY, CDR2 YDSYTSSV. The junction had 0 bases not matched to a gene; V was cut back by 1 base and J by 3 bases. The CDR3 coding sequence is TGTGCCACCTGGGATGGTTATTATAAGAAACTCTTT. Its translation: CATWDGYYKKLF.

Within the sample, this clone is large (0.1 to 1%). The chain uses TRGV8 and TRGJ1 or TRGJ2. Germline-derived CDR1 and CDR2 are VENAVY and YDSYNSRV. V was clipped by 6 bases and J by 6 bases; unmatched bases: 11. The CDR3 contains 13 residues. CDR3 loop: CATWPPPRYKKLF. The CDR3 bases are TGTGCCACCTGGCCCCCCCCCCGTTATAAGAAACTCTTT.

This clone was seen a handful of times. The amino acid sequence in TCRdb belongs to a much larger clone and departs from this DNA's translation at residue 7, likely a sequencing read error; the sequence shown is translated from the DNA. This chain connects TRGV3 to TRGJ1 or TRGJ2. Germline V lookup: CDR1 VTNTFY, CDR2 YDVSTARD (reference sequence). The ends lost 1 base at V and 12 bases at J; junction bases unmatched: 12. CDR3 length equals 13 residues. CDR3 nucleotides: TGTGCCACCTGGGACAGCGATAGGTTTAGGAAACTCTTT. It yields the protein CATWDSDRFRKLF.

This clone ranks as large. The gene calls are TRGV3 and TRGJ1 or TRGJ2. Germline V CDR1 and CDR2: VTNTFY, YDVSTARD (reference sequence). The CDR3 loop spans 13 amino acids. J was trimmed by 2 bases and V by 1 base; bases with no gene match: 2. The CDR3, as DNA: TGTGCCACCTGGGACAGCTATTATTATAAGAAACTCTTT. Protein: CATWDSYYYKKLF.